The 19 T cell receptor beta chains below were found in one sample sequenced in a study of response to subunit inactivated influenza vaccine. TCRdb analysed the RT-PCR reads with MiXCR anew, one entry per CDR3 protein. This sample has fewer than 250,000 distinct CDR3 sequences; 13% to 15% occur once, and the top ten carry about a quarter. This material consisted of CD8+ T cells sorted from PBMCs, taken about 5 days after vaccination. Receptors originate from a man in his fifties or sixties who received an inactivated influenza vaccine.

The chain links TRBV20-1 to TRBJ2-1; 7 bases map to TRBD2. The V gene's germline CDR1 is DFQATT and CDR2 SNEGSKA (reference sequence). J was trimmed by 7 bases and V by 3 bases; bases with no gene match: 12. The CDR3 runs to 15 residues. The CDR3 here is CSARAVAGAVNEQFF. CDR3 bases: TGCAGTGCTAGGGCAGTGGCGGGAGCTGTAAATGAGCAGTTCTTC.

This clonotype was seen at least ten times. This chain uses TRBV29-1 with TRBJ2-1, with 10 bases identical to TRBD2. J lost 7 bases, V lost 2 bases, and 8 bases had no gene match. This CDR3 has 15 amino acids. CDR1 SQVTM and CDR2 ANQGSEA come from the germline V gene. CDR3 in amino acids: CSVETRSGGFNEQFF. The CDR3 nucleotides read TGCAGCGTTGAAACGCGTAGCGGGGGGTTTAATGAGCAGTTCTTC.

This clonotype was counted a few times. The V call is TRBV5-6, the J call TRBJ2-1, with 10 bases lining up with TRBD2. This CDR3 contains 13 residues. Germline V gene data show CDR1 as SGHDT and CDR2 as YYEEEE. With 4 bases clipped from V and 8 bases from J, the junction kept 3 bases outside the gene matches. CDR3 nucleotides: TGTGCCAGCAGCCATCTAGCGGGGGATGAGCAGTTCTTC. Its protein is CASSHLAGDEQFF.

This clonotype was counted between two and nine times. The gene calls are TRBV12-3 or TRBV12-4 and TRBJ1-1, with 8 positions matching TRBD1. The CDR3 contains 15 residues. Germline trimming cut 5 bases from V and 1 base from J; bases unmatched to any gene: 6. The CDR3 DNA sequence: TGTGCCAGCAGTCCTTCCGACAGGGGGAACACTGAAGCTTTCTTT. This encodes CASSPSDRGNTEAFF.

This clonotype has at least ten counts. The chain couples TRBV6-2 or TRBV6-3 to TRBJ2-4; D is undetermined. Germline V gene sequence: CDR1 MNHEY, CDR2 SVGEGT. V was trimmed by 3 bases and J by 0 bases, leaving 12 bases between them. The CDR3 covers 16 residues. CDR3 bases: TGTGCCAGCAGTTATGAAGGTGAACTAGCCAAAAACATTCAGTACTTC. Amino acid sequence: CASSYEGELAKNIQYF.

This clonotype came up a few times. The V call is TRBV11-2, the J call TRBJ1-2; 7 nucleotides agree with TRBD1. This CDR3 has 15 amino acids. Germline loops: CDR1 SGHAT, CDR2 FQNNGV. After removal of 2 bases from V and 4 bases from J, the junction contained 7 bases not matched to a gene. The CDR3 bases are TGTGCCAGCAGCTTATCAACCGACAGGGCCTATGGCTACACCTTC. Protein sequence: CASSLSTDRAYGYTF.

The chain uses TRBV14 and TRBJ2-1; 9 nucleotides match TRBD1. With V trimmed by 1 base and J by 2 bases, 9 bases remained unmatched. In germline, CDR1 is SGHDN, CDR2 FVKESK. The CDR3 is made up of 18 amino acids. CDR3 region: CASSQGDRAPNAYNEQFF. The CDR3 region has the DNA TGTGCCAGCAGCCAAGGGGACAGGGCCCCAAACGCCTACAATGAGCAGTTCTTC.

Here the CDR3 DNA reads TGTGCCAGCAGCTTAGAGGGGAGTTCCTATAATTCACCCCTCCACTTT. Amino acids: CASSLEGSSYNSPLHF. This rearrangement joins TRBV7-2 to TRBJ1-6, with a weak D call TRBD1 (5 bases). The germline V gene encodes CDR1 SGHTA and CDR2 FQGNSA. The CDR3 extends over 16 amino acids. Between the trimmed V and J ends, which lost 1 base and 1 base, there was a span of 8 bases.

This clonotype has a handful of counts. CDR3 bases: TGTGCCAGCAGCCCGACGAGCGTTCTTGGCTACACCTTC. Translated, it gives CASSPTSVLGYTF. V is TRBV6-1 and J is TRBJ1-2; no firm D call. V was pared by 6 bases and J by 7 bases, with 15 bases between. Per germline, CDR1 MNHNS and CDR2 SASEGT. The length of the CDR3 is 13 residues.

The J gene is TRBJ1-1, the V gene TRBV30, with D maybe TRBD1 (5 bases). This CDR3 comprises 15 residues. Germline V lookup: CDR1 GTSNPN, CDR2 SVGIG (reference sequence). V lost 4 bases and J 2 bases, leaving 17 bases between the germline ends. The CDR3 nucleotides read TGTGCCTGGACTCTCGGGGGATGGGGAAACACTGAAGCTTTCTTT. Translation gives CAWTLGGWGNTEAFF.

This clonotype occurred many times. CDR3 loop: CASCIAGSPLHF. The CDR3 nucleotides are TGTGCCAGCTGCATCGCGGGATCACCCCTCCACTTT. The rearrangement joins TRBV6-5 to TRBJ1-6; no clear D. Looked up from germline, CDR1 is MNHEY and CDR2 is SVGAGI. The CDR3 is 12 residues long. V was clipped by 8 bases and J by 10 bases, with 12 bases between them.

This clonotype has a count of ten or more. The chain joins TRBV2 to TRBJ2-1, with D uncertain. The V gene's germline CDR1 is SNHLY and CDR2 FYNNEI. V was trimmed by 1 base and J by 4 bases, leaving 5 bases between them. CDR3 length: 13 amino acids. CDR3 sequence (DNA): TGTGCCAGCAGTGAAGACGGATACAATGAGCAGTTCTTC. Protein sequence: CASSEDGYNEQFF.

V gene TRBV7-9 combines with J gene TRBJ1-2; TRBD1 is a possible D gene (6 bases). Germline assignment: CDR1 SEHNR and CDR2 FQNEAQ (reference sequence). The germline V and J ends were trimmed by 5 bases and 8 bases, with 12 bases remaining between them. The CDR3 totals 12 residues. CDR3 coding DNA: TGTGCCAGCAGCACAGGGTCTCAGGGCTACACCTTC. It is translated as CASSTGSQGYTF.

The genes are TRBV7-3 and TRBJ1-1; tentatively, D is TRBD1 (6 bases). CDR1 SGHTA and CDR2 FQGTGA come from the germline V gene. Trimming shortened V by 2 bases and J by 3 bases, and 7 bases separated the two germline ends. The CDR3 sequence is 13 residues long. This CDR3 reads CASSLYRDTEAFF. DNA of the CDR3: TGTGCCAGCAGCTTATACAGGGACACTGAAGCTTTCTTT.

With respect to this clonotype: This may arise from a read error, as a much more abundant clone is one base away. The chain is built from TRBV9 and TRBJ2-7; TRBD2 is a possible D gene (6 bases). This CDR3 has 14 amino acids. Germline V lookup: CDR1 SGDLS, CDR2 YYNGEE. The CDR3 bases are TGTGCCAGCAGCGCGGCTAGCGATACCTACGAGCAGAACTTC. The encoded protein is CASSAASDTYEQNF.

The table lists this clonotype with a few counts. The chain links TRBV27 to TRBJ2-7; 8 bases agree with TRBD2. CDR1 is MNHEY, CDR2 SMNVEV, per germline (reference sequence). There are 16 residues in the CDR3. The V and J ends lost 1 base and 4 bases, in that order; junction bases with no gene match: 9. CDR3 in amino acids: CASSLFAGTRPYEQYF. The CDR3 nucleotides read TGTGCCAGCAGTTTATTTGCTGGGACTAGACCTTACGAGCAGTACTTC.

The chain uses TRBV19 and TRBJ2-3; D is unresolved. V was trimmed by 3 bases and J by 2 bases, leaving 9 bases between them. CDR3 length: 14 residues. Per the germline V gene, CDR1 is LNHDA and CDR2 is SQIVND (reference sequence). The CDR3 region is CASSILGHTDTQYF. The DNA for the CDR3 is TGTGCCAGTAGTATTCTGGGTCACACAGATACGCAGTATTTT.

The rearrangement links TRBV20-1 to TRBJ2-7, with 7 bases identical to TRBD2. The trim removed 1 base at V and 0 bases at J, leaving 6 bases unmatched. The CDR3 runs to 15 residues. Germline values: CDR1 DFQATT, CDR2 SNEGSKA (reference sequence). CDR3 amino acids: CSARGPRGVSYEQYF. The CDR3 DNA sequence: TGCAGTGCTAGAGGACCCCGGGGGGTCTCCTACGAGCAGTACTTC.

V usage is TRBV6-1 and J usage is TRBJ2-2, with 7 positions matching TRBD1. J was trimmed by 5 bases and V by 6 bases; bases with no gene match: 12. This CDR3 contains 16 residues. The germline V gene encodes CDR1 MNHNS and CDR2 SASEGT. CDR3 DNA sequence: TGTGCCAGCAGACGACGACAGGGCTCGCAGACCGGGGAGCTGTTTTTT. The encoded protein is CASRRRQGSQTGELFF.